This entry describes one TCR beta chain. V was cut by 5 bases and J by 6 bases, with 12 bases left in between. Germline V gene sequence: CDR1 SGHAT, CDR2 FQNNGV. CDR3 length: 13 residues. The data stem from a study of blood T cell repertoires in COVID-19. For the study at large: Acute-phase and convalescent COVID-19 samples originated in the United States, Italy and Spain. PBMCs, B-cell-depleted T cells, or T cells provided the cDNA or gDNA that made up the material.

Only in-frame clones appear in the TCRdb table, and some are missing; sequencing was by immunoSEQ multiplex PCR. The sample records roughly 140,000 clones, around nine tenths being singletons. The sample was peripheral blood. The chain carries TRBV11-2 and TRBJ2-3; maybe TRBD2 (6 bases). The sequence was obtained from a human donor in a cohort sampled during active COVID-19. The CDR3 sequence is CASSSPREDTQYF. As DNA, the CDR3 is TGTGCCAGCAGCAGCCCACGGGAGGATACGCAGTATTTT.